Listed below are T cell receptor beta chains from one sample, sequenced in a study of cytomegalovirus exposure and HLA in healthy donors. Produced via immunoSEQ multiplex PCR; TCRdb's table is partial and in-frame only. Its table records about 33,000 clones. Material for sequencing was PBMCs. These receptor sequences come from a man aged 40-50 years in good health and CMV-seronegative. CDR3s include the opening cysteine and the closing phenylalanine or tryptophan. The D gene is left open where the match is weak. Clone size is given for some rows only: seen once, a few or many times, or a class if the clone is expanded.

J gene,clone size,D gene,V gene,CDR3 protein,CDR3 DNA
TRBJ2-1,-,TRBD1,TRBV29-1,CSVDRGTTYNEQFF,TGCAGCGTTGACAGGGGGACCACCTACAATGAGCAGTTCTTC
TRBJ1-5,-,TRBD1,TRBV7-9,CASSRTGDRVQPQHF,TGTGCCAGCTCCAGGACAGGGGATAGAGTTCAGCCCCAGCATTTT
TRBJ2-7,-,-,TRBV5-6,CASSLEGVLYEQYF,TGTGCCAGCAGCTTGGAAGGGGTTCTCTACGAGCAGTACTTC
TRBJ2-5,-,-,TRBV7-6,CASSFGSAVLRETQYF,TGTGCCAGCAGCTTTGGTTCGGCGGTCTTGAGGGAGACCCAGTACTTC
TRBJ1-1,-,-,TRBV6-5,CASTPTGLNTEAFF,TGTGCCAGCACCCCAACAGGTTTGAACACTGAAGCTTTCTTT
TRBJ2-7,-,-,TRBV11-2,CASSLDHGSYEQYF,TGTGCCAGCAGCTTAGATCACGGCTCCTACGAGCAGTACTTC
TRBJ2-3,-,TRBD2,TRBV30,CAWTSSGSTDTQYF,TGTGCCTGGACCTCTAGCGGGAGCACAGATACGCAGTATTTT
TRBJ1-5,-,-,TRBV6-5,CASSSLWSQPQHF,TGTGCCAGCAGTTCCTTATGGAGTCAGCCCCAGCATTTT
TRBJ2-2,-,TRBD2,TRBV7-8,CASSRKAGREPGELFF,TGTGCCAGCAGTCGTAAGGCAGGGAGGGAACCCGGGGAGCTGTTTTTT
TRBJ1-4,-,TRBD1,TRBV4-1,CASSPPQGPREKLFF,TGCGCCAGCAGCCCTCCACAGGGGCCACGAGAAAAACTGTTTTTT
TRBJ2-5,-,-,TRBV29-1,CSTLAHVLGETQYF,TGCAGCACACTAGCCCACGTCCTAGGGGAGACCCAGTACTTC
TRBJ2-7,-,TRBD1,TRBV19,CASSINPGGLDEQYF,TGTGCCAGTAGTATAAATCCAGGGGGCTTGGACGAGCAGTACTTC
TRBJ2-7,-,TRBD2,TRBV7-8,CASRRQREGFYEQYF,TGTGCCAGCAGGAGACAGCGGGAGGGGTTCTACGAGCAGTACTTC
TRBJ1-4,-,-,TRBV30,CAWSAEEKLFF,TGTGCCTGGAGTGCGGAGGAAAAACTGTTTTTT
TRBJ1-1,-,-,TRBV30,CAWSVIGLGNTEAFF,TGTGCCTGGAGTGTAATCGGGTTGGGGAACACTGAAGCTTTCTTT
TRBJ1-5,-,-,TRBV7-9,CASSLQGNSNQPQHF,TGTGCCAGCAGCTTGCAGGGTAATAGCAATCAGCCCCAGCATTTT
TRBJ2-1,-,-,TRBV10-1,CARGPGHSEQFF,TGCGCCAGAGGACCGGGACACAGTGAGCAGTTCTTC
TRBJ1-1,-,-,TRBV5-1,CASSPGINTEAFF,TGCGCCAGCAGCCCGGGGATAAACACTGAAGCTTTCTTT
TRBJ1-2,-,-,TRBV4-3,CASSQDLIAGAYGYTF,TGCGCCAGCAGCCAAGATCTCATCGCAGGGGCCTATGGCTACACCTTC
TRBJ2-5,-,TRBD1,TRBV9,CASSVAYRGETQYF,TGTGCCAGCAGCGTAGCCTACAGGGGAGAGACCCAGTACTTC
TRBJ2-3,-,-,TRBV5-6,CASSLAGLTDTQYF,TGTGCCAGCAGCTTGGCGGGACTGACAGATACGCAGTATTTT
TRBJ1-3,-,-,TRBV6-5,CASSDGEDRGNTIYF,TGTGCCAGCAGCGACGGCGAGGACAGAGGAAACACCATATATTTT
TRBJ2-7,medium-sized,TRBD1,TRBV19,CASSVGGSSLVEQYF,TGTGCCAGTAGTGTAGGGGGCAGTTCCCTGGTCGAGCAGTACTTC
TRBJ2-1,-,TRBD1,TRBV30,CAGSYAGGSYNEQFF,TGTGCCGGGAGCTACGCAGGGGGCTCTTACAATGAGCAGTTCTTC
TRBJ2-1,-,TRBD2,TRBV9,CASSVPLAGDNEQFF,TGTGCCAGCAGCGTCCCACTAGCGGGGGACAATGAGCAGTTCTTC
TRBJ2-2,-,-,TRBV28,CASSKNFANTGELFF,TGTGCCAGCAGTAAGAACTTTGCGAACACCGGGGAGCTGTTTTTT
TRBJ1-2,-,TRBD1,TRBV13,CASSPGQLYGYTF,TGTGCCAGCAGCCCGGGACAGCTCTATGGCTACACCTTC
TRBJ1-2,-,TRBD1,TRBV7-2,CASSVTGLDGYTF,TGTGCCAGCAGCGTGACAGGGCTCGATGGCTACACCTTC
TRBJ2-7,-,TRBD1,TRBV5-4,CASSLEPGGYEQYF,TGTGCCAGCAGCTTGGAACCAGGGGGCTACGAGCAGTACTTC
TRBJ2-3,-,TRBD2,TRBV30,CASQTSGRGDTQYF,TGTGCCTCCCAGACTAGCGGGAGAGGAGATACGCAGTATTTT
TRBJ1-4,-,-,TRBV6-1,CASSGTEIEKLFF,TGTGCCAGCAGTGGAACAGAGATTGAAAAACTGTTTTTT
TRBJ2-7,-,-,TRBV28,CASSTDGHRNAYEQYF,TGTGCCAGCAGTACCGACGGACATCGAAACGCCTACGAGCAGTACTTC
TRBJ2-7,-,-,TRBV19,CASSIAEPGIHEQYF,TGTGCCAGTAGTATAGCCGAGCCCGGTATCCACGAGCAGTACTTC
TRBJ1-1,-,-,TRBV5-6,CASSLGTENTEAFF,TGTGCCAGCAGCTTGGGGACAGAGAACACTGAAGCTTTCTTT
TRBJ1-2,-,-,TRBV29-1,CSVNPANYGYTF,TGCAGCGTTAACCCAGCTAACTATGGCTACACCTTC
TRBJ1-5,-,-,TRBV21-1,CASSKNGQGIDQPQHF,TGTGCCAGCAGCAAAAACGGACAGGGGATCGATCAGCCCCAGCATTTT
TRBJ1-5,-,TRBD1,TRBV29-1,CSVRGTGGASQHF,TGCAGCGTTAGGGGGACAGGGGGCGCGTCCCAGCATTTT
TRBJ2-1,-,TRBD2,TRBV19,CASSMVPSGRGWNEQFF,TGTGCCAGTAGTATGGTTCCTAGCGGGAGAGGCTGGAATGAGCAGTTCTTC
TRBJ1-3,-,-,TRBV7-9,CASSQLGGPGNTIYF,TGTGCCAGCAGCCAGCTGGGGGGACCCGGAAACACCATATATTTT
TRBJ1-5,-,TRBD1,TRBV4-1,CASSPRTGGGQPQHF,TGCGCCAGCAGCCCACGGACAGGGGGCGGTCAGCCCCAGCATTTT
TRBJ2-7,-,-,TRBV9,CASSVDTADYEQYF,TGTGCCAGCAGCGTAGATACTGCCGACTACGAGCAGTACTTC
TRBJ1-3,-,TRBD1,TRBV30,CALYQGQGSGNTIYF,TGTGCCTTATACCAGGGACAGGGCTCTGGAAACACCATATATTTT
TRBJ2-5,-,-,TRBV28,CASSPTGSGETQYF,TGTGCCAGCAGCCCTACTGGGTCGGGAGAGACCCAGTACTTC
TRBJ2-7,-,TRBD2,TRBV11-3,CASSPGGGSYEQYF,TGTGCCAGCAGCCCTGGGGGGGGGTCCTACGAGCAGTACTTC
TRBJ2-3,-,-,TRBV5-1,CASSLGALRRDTQYF,TGCGCCAGCAGCTTGGGGGCCCTACGTAGGGATACGCAGTATTTT
TRBJ2-1,-,TRBD2,TRBV2,CASSEVLAGGNEQFF,TGTGCCAGCAGTGAAGTACTAGCGGGAGGGAATGAGCAGTTCTTC
TRBJ2-1,-,TRBD2,TRBV19,CASSRTSGSVSEQFF,TGTGCCAGTAGTCGGACTAGCGGGAGTGTCTCCGAGCAGTTCTTC
TRBJ1-5,-,-,TRBV27,CASSYTGYRQPQHF,TGTGCCAGCAGTTACACAGGGTATCGGCAGCCCCAGCATTTT
TRBJ2-1,-,TRBD2,TRBV7-9,CASRDRGGSDNEQFF,TGTGCCAGTCGAGACCGGGGGGGCTCCGACAATGAGCAGTTCTTC
TRBJ1-5,-,-,TRBV30,CAWNPRGVSYQPQHF,TGTGCCTGGAACCCCCGGGGTGTTTCATATCAGCCCCAGCATTTT
TRBJ2-3,-,TRBD2,TRBV7-3,CASSLGAGALDTQYF,TGTGCCAGCAGCTTAGGAGCGGGAGCCTTAGATACGCAGTATTTT
TRBJ2-7,-,TRBD2,TRBV5-6,CASSLEGLAGGMGQYF,TGTGCCAGCAGCTTGGAGGGACTAGCGGGAGGGATGGGGCAGTACTTC
TRBJ2-7,-,-,TRBV6-5,CASSYTGFYEQYF,TGTGCCAGCAGTTACACGGGGTTCTACGAGCAGTACTTC
TRBJ2-1,-,TRBD2,TRBV30,CAWGKAGGPWNEQFF,TGTGCCTGGGGTAAAGCGGGAGGGCCTTGGAATGAGCAGTTCTTC
TRBJ1-2,-,-,TRBV7-9,CASSLPGANYGYTF,TGTGCCAGCAGCTTACCAGGGGCTAACTATGGCTACACCTTC